This note documents a single TCR beta chain sequence. Patients selected for sequencing had displayed CD8+CD57+ cell expansion by flow cytometry. With no exception, the patients had severe acquired aplastic anemia. Trimming took 6 bases from V and 2 from J, leaving 14 bases between them. Germline V gives CDR1 SNHLY, CDR2 FYNNEI. The CDR3 consists of 14 residues. These data originate in a study of CD8+CD57+ T cells in acquired aplastic anemia. Investigators profiled TCR beta VDJ and CDR3 from genomic DNA template. TCRdb reanalysed the reads using MiXCR and keeps one entry per CDR3 protein. Of under 500,000 distinct CDR3 sequences in the sample, 25% to 40% were seen once.

This chain links TRBV2 with TRBJ2-7, with D possibly TRBD1 on 6 matching bases. The sequence came from a human donor with aplastic anemia. Sequenced: sorted CD4+, CD8+, or CD8+CD57+ T cells (not recorded which) from PBMCs. The CDR3 nucleotides are TGTGCCAGCAGGTTTCAGGGGATCCCCTACGAGCAGTACTTC. Its translation is CASRFQGIPYEQYF.